Described below is a single T cell receptor (beta chain) sequence and its context. The target antigen is unknown. The source of the sample is a study of beta chain features in type 1 diabetes. Study-wide points: There were fewer insertions and more deletions at the VDJ junctions of type 1 diabetes patients.

The entirety of the isolated RNA underwent reverse transcription, so expressed TCRB transcripts were sequenced. Sequencing used immunoSEQ multiplex PCR; TCRdb keeps in-frame clones, though not all of them. This sample has 400,000 to 550,000 clones; about an eighth occur once, and the top ten carry 0.04% to 0.05%. With 3 bases removed from V and 7 bases from J, the gap between germline ends came to 4 bases. The V gene's germline CDR1 is SEHNR and CDR2 FQNEAQ (reference sequence). The CDR3 is made up of 11 amino acids. Sequencing was carried out using naive CD4+ T cells from blood. The rearrangement joins TRBV7-9 to TRBJ2-4; D unresolved. This receptor was obtained from a woman younger than 30 in good health. The CDR3 loop reads CASSFNNIQYF. The CDR3 region has the DNA TGTGCCAGCAGCTTTAACAACATTCAGTACTTC.